This entry features one T cell receptor (beta chain) sequence. The sample comes from a study of T cell changes during pregnancy in multiple sclerosis. Data came from immunoSEQ multiplex PCR; TCRdb stores just in-frame clones and leaves some out. The profile shows some 38,000 clones, approximately 94% of them singletons. Germline CDR1 reads MNHNS; CDR2 reads SASEGT. CDR3 length: 15 amino acids. V was pared by 6 bases and J by 7 bases, with 19 bases between. Specimen: CD4+ T cells from peripheral blood mononuclear cells, collected in the second trimester of pregnancy. This chain links TRBV6-1 with TRBJ1-5; a possible D gene is TRBD1 (6 bases). This clonotype originated in a female donor with multiple sclerosis, enrolled in a pregnancy study. In DNA, the CDR3 is TGTGCCAGCAGCGACCTCGGACAGCTGGGGCAGCCCCAGCATTTT. Its translation: CASSDLGQLGQPQHF.